Presented here are 22 T cell receptor beta chains from one specimen sequenced in a study of T cells in Graves' hyperthyroidism and ophthalmopathy. TCR beta CDR3 regions were amplified from RNA transcripts. Researchers ran a first-round RT-PCR on the TCR CDR3 using the HTBI primer set. In TCRdb, the multiplex PCR reads were re-called with MiXCR into one record per CDR3 protein. This sample carries hundreds of thousands of distinct CDR3 sequences, approximately 13% of them seen once, and the ten largest clones take 20% to 25%. Sequencing was performed on blood. Every receptor here comes from a young woman with Graves' hyperthyroidism.

This chain uses TRBV5-4 with TRBJ2-5; 8 bases fit TRBD2. Germline lookup yields CDR1 SGHNT and CDR2 YYREEE (reference sequence). The J segment lost 7 bases and the V segment lost 1 base, leaving 3 bases of the junction unmatched. The CDR3 consists of 13 residues. The CDR3 is CASSLSGSGTQYF. The CDR3 bases are TGTGCCAGCAGCTTGAGCGGGAGCGGGACCCAGTACTTC.

The chain combines TRBV30 with TRBJ2-3; 10 nucleotides align to TRBD2. Germline-derived CDR1 and CDR2 are GTSNPN and SVGIG (reference sequence). The V segment lost 0 bases and the J segment 4 bases; nucleotides outside the gene matches: 7. This CDR3 is 16 amino acids long. CDR3 nucleotide sequence: TGTGCCTGGAGTGTGGGCCTAGCGGGAGACCCAGATACGCAGTATTTT. Translating gives CAWSVGLAGDPDTQYF.

The chain couples TRBV7-6 to TRBJ2-2; 12 nucleotides line up with TRBD2. The CDR3 loop spans 17 amino acids. Trimming cost V 4 bases and J 1 base; bases outside gene matches: 4. Germline assignment: CDR1 SGHVS and CDR2 FNYEAQ. The CDR3 sequence: CASSWTSGALNTGELFF. In DNA, the CDR3 is TGTGCCAGCAGCTGGACTAGCGGGGCCCTGAACACCGGGGAGCTGTTTTTT.

This clonotype appeared many times. The chain is built from TRBV28 and TRBJ2-1; maybe TRBD1 (5 bases). The V gene lost 6 bases and the J gene lost 4 bases, with 16 bases spanning the gap. The length of the CDR3 is 15 residues. Germline V gene sequence: CDR1 MDHEN, CDR2 SYDVKM. The CDR3 DNA follows: TGTGCCAGCAGCCGCGCAGGGCCCCAGTACAATGAGCAGTTCTTC. This gives the protein CASSRAGPQYNEQFF.

This clonotype has at least ten counts. The rearrangement joins TRBV28 to TRBJ2-3; the D is unclear. Germline assignment: CDR1 MDHEN and CDR2 SYDVKM. The CDR3 totals 14 residues. The ends were cut back, 4 bases at V and 0 bases at J, with 8 bases in the middle. The CDR3 sequence is CASSWVVSTDTQYF. In DNA, the CDR3 is TGTGCCAGCAGTTGGGTGGTTAGCACAGATACGCAGTATTTT.

This clonotype was seen just once. One junction end does not reproduce the germline sequence, and a read error may be involved. The gene calls are TRBV6-4 and TRBJ2-7; 10 bases align to TRBD2. The CDR3 contains 15 residues. CDR1 is MRHNA and CDR2 is SNTAGT in the germline V gene. CDR3 in DNA: TGTGCCACCAGTCCGCACGGGACTAGCGTTCCCGAGCAGTACTTC. It is translated as CATSPHGTSVPEQYF.

This clonotype was picked up a small number of times. The genes are TRBV29-1 and TRBJ2-3; TRBD2 matches at 12 bases. Germline CDR1 SQVTM, CDR2 ANQGSEA. The CDR3 is 16 amino acids. The V and J ends lost 3 bases and 2 bases, in that order; junction bases with no gene match: 6. CDR3: CSVDSLAGGSTDTQYF. The CDR3 nucleotides are TGCAGCGTTGATTCACTAGCGGGAGGCTCCACAGATACGCAGTATTTT.

This clonotype was observed a few times. This chain joins TRBV5-6 and TRBJ1-5; 9 bases align to TRBD1. Looked up from germline, CDR1 is SGHDT and CDR2 is YYEEEE. With V trimmed by 4 bases and J by 7 bases, 3 bases remained unmatched. The CDR3 has 13 amino acids. The CDR3 DNA reads as TGTGCCAGCAGCCGGGACAGGGCGCAGCCCCAGCATTTT. This encodes CASSRDRAQPQHF.

This clonotype was seen ten or more times. The chain combines TRBV10-3 with TRBJ1-1; TRBD1 agrees at 7 bases. The CDR3 has 12 residues. V lost 8 bases to trimming and J lost 5 bases; unmatched junction nucleotides: 5. Looked up from germline, CDR1 is ENHRY and CDR2 is SYGVKD. For the CDR3, the DNA is TGTGCCATCGGATCAGGGGGTACTGAAGCTTTCTTT. As protein: CAIGSGGTEAFF.

This clonotype was seen repeatedly, ten times or more. The J gene is TRBJ2-5, the V gene TRBV27; TRBD2 aligns across 7 bases. The CDR3 consists of 14 residues. Trimming cost V 0 bases and J 4 bases; bases outside gene matches: 2. Germline assignment: CDR1 MNHEY and CDR2 SMNVEV (reference sequence). The CDR3 sequence: CASSLSGRGETQYF. CDR3 bases: TGTGCCAGCAGTTTATCAGGGAGGGGAGAGACCCAGTACTTC.

This clonotype has a count of ten or more. V is TRBV24-1 and J is TRBJ1-1; TRBD1 matches 10 bases. Germline-derived CDR1 and CDR2 are KGHDR and SFDVKD. J gave up 7 bases and V 7 bases, and 5 bases lay outside the gene matches. The CDR3 has 13 amino acids. The CDR3 is CATRDRGEDEAFF. The CDR3 nucleotides are TGTGCCACCAGGGACAGGGGGGAAGATGAAGCTTTCTTT.

This clonotype was seen repeatedly, ten times or more. The chain is built from TRBV20-1 and TRBJ1-1; perhaps TRBD1 as D (5 bases). There are 12 residues in the CDR3. V was trimmed by 5 bases and J by 2 bases, leaving 9 bases between them. From germline, CDR1 is DFQATT and CDR2 SNEGSKA (reference sequence). The CDR3 nucleotides read TGCAGTGCTTGGGGACCTAACACTGAAGCTTTCTTT. Translated, it gives CSAWGPNTEAFF.

A few counts support this clonotype. The chain recombines TRBV3-1 with TRBJ2-5, with TRBD2 matching 9 bases. Looked up from germline, CDR1 is LGHDT and CDR2 is YNNKEL (reference sequence). V shed 9 bases, J shed 3 bases, and the junction held 8 bases outside the gene matches. CDR3 size: 14 residues. CDR3 in amino acids: CASGISGSEETQYF. The CDR3 DNA sequence: TGTGCCAGTGGTATTAGCGGGAGTGAAGAGACCCAGTACTTC.

This clonotype has at least ten counts. The rearrangement links TRBV11-2 to TRBJ2-2; D remains unclear. Germline-derived CDR1 and CDR2 are SGHAT and FQNNGV. CDR3 length equals 14 residues. V was pared by 6 bases and J by 1 base, with 9 bases between. DNA of the CDR3: TGTGCCAGCAGAATAAAGAGGAACACCGGGGAGCTGTTTTTT. Translating gives CASRIKRNTGELFF.

The table lists this clonotype with many counts. V gene TRBV7-9 combines with J gene TRBJ2-7; weak D call: TRBD1 (5 bases). Trimming took off 6 bases at V and 1 base at J, with 10 bases between the two ends. Germline V gene data show CDR1 as SEHNR and CDR2 as FQNEAQ (reference sequence). The CDR3 runs 13 residues. The CDR3 DNA reads TGTGCCAGCAGTGGCCGGACATCCTACGAGCAGTACTTC. Protein product: CASSGRTSYEQYF.

About this clonotype itself: This may be a read error: a much more frequent sequence differs by one nucleotide. V is TRBV19 and J is TRBJ1-5; 8 positions match TRBD1. The CDR3 is 15 amino acids. CDR1 and CDR2 from the germline V gene are LNHDA and SQIVND (reference sequence). CDR3 sequence: CPSKSGTGFNQPQHF. CDR3 sequence (DNA): TGTCCCAGTAAGTCAGGGACAGGCTTTAATCAGCCCCAGCATTTT.

The J gene is TRBJ1-1, the V gene TRBV27; D unclear. CDR3 length equals 13 residues. Trimming left V 2 bases short and J 4 bases short, with 8 bases between. Per germline, CDR1 MNHEY and CDR2 SMNVEV (reference sequence). In DNA, the CDR3 is TGTGCCAGCAGTTTAAGGGAGGGCACTGAAGCTTTCTTT. Its translation: CASSLREGTEAFF.

This clonotype turned up a few times. The V gene is TRBV5-8, the J gene TRBJ1-2; D is undetermined. Germline V gene data show CDR1 as SGHTS and CDR2 as YDEGEE. V lost 0 bases to trimming and J lost 8 bases, with 8 bases between them. The CDR3 contains 12 residues. CDR3 DNA: TGTGCCAGCAGCTTGGCGTCGAGAGGCTACACCTTC. Translated: CASSLASRGYTF.

The gene calls are TRBV6-2 or TRBV6-3 and TRBJ2-7; D gene ambiguous. The CDR3 extends over 17 amino acids. V dropped 0 bases and J dropped 1 base, with 16 bases sitting between them. The germline CDR1 and CDR2 sequences are MNHEY and SVGEGT. This CDR3 reads CASSYSGPRTASYEQYF. The CDR3 bases are TGTGCCAGCAGTTACTCGGGCCCAAGGACCGCTTCCTACGAGCAGTACTTC.

This sequence joins TRBV3-1 and TRBJ1-2; D unresolved. V lost 4 bases and J lost 4, with 19 bases in between. Germline V gene data show CDR1 as LGHDT and CDR2 as YNNKEL (reference sequence). CDR3 size: 16 residues. The CDR3: CASSPFGPISTYGYTF. For the CDR3, the DNA is TGTGCCAGCAGCCCCTTTGGTCCTATATCCACCTATGGCTACACCTTC.

The CDR3 loop reads CASRDRGRAGELFF. CDR3 in DNA: TGTGCCAGCCGGGACAGGGGTAGGGCCGGGGAGCTGTTTTTT. The chain carries TRBV2 and TRBJ2-2; TRBD1 matches at 10 bases. After removal of 8 bases from V and 6 bases from J, the junction contained 6 bases not matched to a gene. Germline CDR1 is SNHLY and CDR2 is FYNNEI. This CDR3 is 14 amino acids long.

The table lists this clonotype with many counts. V is TRBV27 and J is TRBJ2-1; the D gene is possibly TRBD2 (5 bases). The CDR3 length is 17 residues. CDR1 and CDR2 (germline): MNHEY, SMNVEV (reference sequence). Trimming stripped 5 bases from V and 9 bases from J, with 26 bases between. The CDR3 here is CASSRWSVSVLSGEQFF. Written as DNA, the CDR3 is TGTGCCAGCAGTCGCTGGTCAGTTTCAGTTTTAAGCGGTGAGCAGTTCTTC.